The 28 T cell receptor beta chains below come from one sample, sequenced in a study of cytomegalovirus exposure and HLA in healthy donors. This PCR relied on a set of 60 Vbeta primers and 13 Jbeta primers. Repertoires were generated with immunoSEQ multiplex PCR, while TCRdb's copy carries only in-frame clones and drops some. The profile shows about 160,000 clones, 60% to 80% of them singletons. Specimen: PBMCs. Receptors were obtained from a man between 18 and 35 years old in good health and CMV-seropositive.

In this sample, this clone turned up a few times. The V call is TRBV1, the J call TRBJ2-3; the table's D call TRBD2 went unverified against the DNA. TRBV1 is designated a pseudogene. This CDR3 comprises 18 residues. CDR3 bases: TGCACCAGCAGCCAACCAAATTGGAGCCGCGAACGCACAGATACGCAGTATTTT. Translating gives CTSSQPNWSRERTDTQYF.

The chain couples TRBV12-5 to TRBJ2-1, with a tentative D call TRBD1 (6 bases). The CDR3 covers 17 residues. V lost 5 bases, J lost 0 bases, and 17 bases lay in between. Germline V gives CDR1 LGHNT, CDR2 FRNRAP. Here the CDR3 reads CASGPRTGSGSYNEQFF. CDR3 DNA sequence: TGTGCTAGTGGTCCCCGAACAGGGTCAGGCTCCTACAATGAGCAGTTCTTC. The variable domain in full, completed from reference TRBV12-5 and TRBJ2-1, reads DARVTQTPRHKVTEMGQEVTMRCQPILGHNTVFWYRQTMMQGLELLAYFRNRAPLDDSGMPKDRFSAEMPDATLATLKIQPSEPRDSAVYFCASGPRTGSGSYNEQFFGPGTRLTVL.

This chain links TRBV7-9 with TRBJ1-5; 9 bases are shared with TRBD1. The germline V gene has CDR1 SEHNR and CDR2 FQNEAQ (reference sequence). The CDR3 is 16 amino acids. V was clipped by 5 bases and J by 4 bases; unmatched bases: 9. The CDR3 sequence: CASSTSRDRANQPQHF. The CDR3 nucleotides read TGTGCCAGCAGCACGAGCAGGGACAGGGCTAATCAGCCCCAGCATTTT.

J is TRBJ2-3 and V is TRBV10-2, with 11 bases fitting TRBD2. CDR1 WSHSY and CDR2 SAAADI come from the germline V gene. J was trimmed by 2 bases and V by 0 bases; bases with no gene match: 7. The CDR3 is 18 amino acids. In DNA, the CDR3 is TGCGCCAGCAGTGAGTCGGGACATAGCGGGAGGGCCACAGATACGCAGTATTTT. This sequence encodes CASSESGHSGRATDTQYF.

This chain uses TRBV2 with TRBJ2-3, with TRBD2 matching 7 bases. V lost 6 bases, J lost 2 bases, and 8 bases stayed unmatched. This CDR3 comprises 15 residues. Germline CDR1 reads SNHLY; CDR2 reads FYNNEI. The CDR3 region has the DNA TGTGCCAGCAGCAATAGCGGGCCTGACACAGATACGCAGTATTTT. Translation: CASSNSGPDTDTQYF.

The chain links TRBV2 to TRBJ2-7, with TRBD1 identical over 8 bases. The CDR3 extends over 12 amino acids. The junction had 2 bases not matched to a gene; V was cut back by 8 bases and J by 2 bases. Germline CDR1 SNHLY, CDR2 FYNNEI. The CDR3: CASQGAAYEQYF. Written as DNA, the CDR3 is TGTGCCAGCCAGGGGGCGGCCTACGAGCAGTACTTC.

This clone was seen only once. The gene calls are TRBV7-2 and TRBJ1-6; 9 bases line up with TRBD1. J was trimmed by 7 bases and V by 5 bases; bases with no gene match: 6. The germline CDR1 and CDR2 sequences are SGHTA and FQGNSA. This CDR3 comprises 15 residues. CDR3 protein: CASSPQGASNSPLHF. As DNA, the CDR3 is TGTGCCAGCAGCCCACAGGGGGCGTCGAATTCACCCCTCCACTTT.

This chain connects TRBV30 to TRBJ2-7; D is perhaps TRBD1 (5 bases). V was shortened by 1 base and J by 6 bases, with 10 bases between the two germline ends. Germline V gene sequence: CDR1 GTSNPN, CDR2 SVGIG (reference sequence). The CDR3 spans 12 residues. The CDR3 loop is CAWSGTSTEQYF. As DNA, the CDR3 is TGTGCCTGGAGTGGGACATCTACCGAGCAGTACTTC.

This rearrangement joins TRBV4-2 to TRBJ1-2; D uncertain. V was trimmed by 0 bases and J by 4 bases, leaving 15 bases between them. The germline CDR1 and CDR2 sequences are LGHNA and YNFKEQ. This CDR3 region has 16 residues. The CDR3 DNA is TGTGCCAGCAGCCAAGATGTACGGGGTTGGGGCTATGGCTACACCTTC. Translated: CASSQDVRGWGYGYTF.

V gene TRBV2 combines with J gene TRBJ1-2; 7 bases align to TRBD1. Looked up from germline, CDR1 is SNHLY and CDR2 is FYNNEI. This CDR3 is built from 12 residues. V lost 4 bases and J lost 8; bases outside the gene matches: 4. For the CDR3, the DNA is TGTGCCAGCAGTGGGGACAGTATCGGCTACACCTTC. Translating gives CASSGDSIGYTF. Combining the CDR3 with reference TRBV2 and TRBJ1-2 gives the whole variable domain EPEVTQTPSHQVTQMGQEVILRCVPISNHLYFYWYRQILGQKVEFLVSFYNNEISEKSEIFDDQFSVERPDGSNFTLKIRSTKLEDSAMYFCASSGDSIGYTFGSGTRLTVV.

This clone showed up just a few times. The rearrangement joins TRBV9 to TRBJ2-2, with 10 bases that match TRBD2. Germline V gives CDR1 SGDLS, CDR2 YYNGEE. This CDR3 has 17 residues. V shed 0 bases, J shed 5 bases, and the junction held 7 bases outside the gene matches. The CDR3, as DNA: TGTGCCAGCAGCGTAGAAGCGGGGGGGGCTGAGACCGGGGAGCTGTTTTTT. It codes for CASSVEAGGAETGELFF.

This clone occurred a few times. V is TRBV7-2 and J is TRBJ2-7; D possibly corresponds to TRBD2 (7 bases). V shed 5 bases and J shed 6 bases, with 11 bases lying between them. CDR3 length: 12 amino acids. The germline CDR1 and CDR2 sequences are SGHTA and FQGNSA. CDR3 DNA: TGTGCCAGCAGCCCGGGGGGCCTCGAGCAGTACTTC. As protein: CASSPGGLEQYF.

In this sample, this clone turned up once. In DNA form, the CDR3 reads TGCGCCAGCAGCCAGCCCGACAGGAACTATGGCTACACCTTC. Encoded protein: CASSQPDRNYGYTF. The rearrangement links TRBV4-3 to TRBJ1-2, with D perhaps matching TRBD1 (6 bases). Germline V gene sequence: CDR1 LGHNA, CDR2 YSLEER. The V end lost 3 bases, the J end lost 2 bases, and 10 bases lay between the germline ends. The CDR3 consists of 14 residues.

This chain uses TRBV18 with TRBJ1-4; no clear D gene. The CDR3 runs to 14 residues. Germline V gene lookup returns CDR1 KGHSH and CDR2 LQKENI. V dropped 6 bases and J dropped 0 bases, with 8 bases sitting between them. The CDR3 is CASSRGSTNEKLFF. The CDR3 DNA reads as TGTGCCAGCTCCCGAGGGTCAACTAATGAAAAACTGTTTTTT.

The CDR3: CASSFIPGQGMNTEAFF. The CDR3 region has the DNA TGTGCCAGCAGCTTTATCCCGGGACAGGGGATGAACACTGAAGCTTTCTTT. The V gene is TRBV7-3, the J gene TRBJ1-1; 10 bases map to TRBD1. The germline V gene has CDR1 SGHTA and CDR2 FQGTGA. The CDR3 is 17 amino acids. Losses at the gene ends were 3 bases for V and 0 bases for J; bases not matched to a gene: 7.

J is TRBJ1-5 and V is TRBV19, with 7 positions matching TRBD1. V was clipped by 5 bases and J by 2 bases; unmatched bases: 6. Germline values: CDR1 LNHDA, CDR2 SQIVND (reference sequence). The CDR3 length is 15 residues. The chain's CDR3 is CASSPRDSRNQPQHF. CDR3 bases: TGTGCCAGTAGTCCTAGGGACAGTCGCAATCAGCCCCAGCATTTT.

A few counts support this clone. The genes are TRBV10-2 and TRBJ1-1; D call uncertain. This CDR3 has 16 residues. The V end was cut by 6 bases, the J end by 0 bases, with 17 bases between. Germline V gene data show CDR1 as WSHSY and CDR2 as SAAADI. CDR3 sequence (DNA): TGCGCCAGCAGGAAAGGACTGGGAGAATTGAACACTGAAGCTTTCTTT. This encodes CASRKGLGELNTEAFF.

CDR3 amino acids: CASSMVTGAGELFF. CDR3 bases: TGTGCCAGTAGTATGGTTACAGGGGCCGGGGAGCTGTTTTTT. This rearrangement joins TRBV19 to TRBJ2-2, with 7 bases lining up with TRBD1. V gave up 3 bases and J gave up 6 bases; unmatched junction bases: 4. The V gene's germline CDR1 is LNHDA and CDR2 SQIVND (reference sequence). This CDR3 contains 14 residues.

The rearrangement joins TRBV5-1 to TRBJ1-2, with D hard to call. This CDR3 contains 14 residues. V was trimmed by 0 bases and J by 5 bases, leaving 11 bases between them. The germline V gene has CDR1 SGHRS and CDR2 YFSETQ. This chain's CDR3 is CASSLVLGGYGYTF. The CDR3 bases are TGCGCCAGCAGCTTGGTCTTGGGAGGATATGGCTACACCTTC.

In nucleotides, the CDR3 is TGTGCCATCAGCCGGGCCGTTGGACAGGGCTGGACTGAAGCTTTCTTT. It yields the protein CAISRAVGQGWTEAFF. The chain links TRBV10-3 to TRBJ1-1; 8 positions agree with TRBD1. CDR1 ENHRY and CDR2 SYGVKD come from the germline V gene. The CDR3 covers 16 residues. V lost 6 bases and J lost 5; bases outside the gene matches: 14.

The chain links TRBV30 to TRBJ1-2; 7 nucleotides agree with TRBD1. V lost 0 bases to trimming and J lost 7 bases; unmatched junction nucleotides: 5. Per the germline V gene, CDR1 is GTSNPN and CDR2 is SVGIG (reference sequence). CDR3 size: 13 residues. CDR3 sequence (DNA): TGTGCCTGGAGTGTACACAGGGGTGGTGGCTACACCTTC. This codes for CAWSVHRGGGYTF.

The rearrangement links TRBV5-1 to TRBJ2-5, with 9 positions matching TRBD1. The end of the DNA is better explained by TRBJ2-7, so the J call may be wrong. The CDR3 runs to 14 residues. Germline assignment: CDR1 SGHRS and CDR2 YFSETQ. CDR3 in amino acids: CASSPGTGIYEQYF. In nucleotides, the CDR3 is TGCGCCAGCAGCCCCGGGACAGGGATTTACGAGCAGTACTTC.

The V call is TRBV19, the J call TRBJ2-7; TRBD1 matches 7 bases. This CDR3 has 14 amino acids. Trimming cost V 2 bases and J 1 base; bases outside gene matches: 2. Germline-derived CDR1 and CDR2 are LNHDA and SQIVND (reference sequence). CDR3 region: CASSIFRGSYEQYF. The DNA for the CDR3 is TGTGCCAGTAGTATATTCAGGGGGTCCTACGAGCAGTACTTC.

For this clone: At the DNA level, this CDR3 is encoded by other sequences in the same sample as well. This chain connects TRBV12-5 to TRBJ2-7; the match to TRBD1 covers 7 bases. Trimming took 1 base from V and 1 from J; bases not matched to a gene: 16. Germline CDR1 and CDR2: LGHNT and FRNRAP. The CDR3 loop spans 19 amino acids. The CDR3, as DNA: TGTGCTAGTGGTTTGGCTTCCGGGACAGTGGATGTTATTTCCTACGAGCAGTACTTC. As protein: CASGLASGTVDVISYEQYF.

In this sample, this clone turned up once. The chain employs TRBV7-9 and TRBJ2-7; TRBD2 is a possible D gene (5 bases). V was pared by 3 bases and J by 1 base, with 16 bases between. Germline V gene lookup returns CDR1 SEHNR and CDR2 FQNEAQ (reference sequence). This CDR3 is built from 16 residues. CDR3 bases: TGTGCCAGCAGCTTTTCCCCGAGGGAGCCGTCCTACGAGCAGTACTTC. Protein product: CASSFSPREPSYEQYF.

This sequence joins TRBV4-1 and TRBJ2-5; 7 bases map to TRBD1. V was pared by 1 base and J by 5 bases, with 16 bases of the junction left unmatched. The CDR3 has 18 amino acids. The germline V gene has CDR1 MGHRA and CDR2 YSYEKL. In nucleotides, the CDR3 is TGCGCCAGCAGCCAAGTACTGATACAGGGGCCTTCGGGGGAGACCCAGTACTTC. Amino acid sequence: CASSQVLIQGPSGETQYF.

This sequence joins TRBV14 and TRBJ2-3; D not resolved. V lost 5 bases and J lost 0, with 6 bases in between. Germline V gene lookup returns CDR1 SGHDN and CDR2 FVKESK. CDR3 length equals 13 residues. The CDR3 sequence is CASSYLSTDTQYF. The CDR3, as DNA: TGTGCCAGCAGCTACTTGAGCACAGATACGCAGTATTTT.

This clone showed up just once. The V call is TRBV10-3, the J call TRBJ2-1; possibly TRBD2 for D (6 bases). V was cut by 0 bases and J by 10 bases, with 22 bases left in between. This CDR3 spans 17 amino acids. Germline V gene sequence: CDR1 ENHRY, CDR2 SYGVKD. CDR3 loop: CAISESREVTRSQEQFF. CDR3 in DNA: TGTGCCATCAGTGAGTCGAGGGAGGTGACTCGTTCCCAGGAGCAGTTCTTC.